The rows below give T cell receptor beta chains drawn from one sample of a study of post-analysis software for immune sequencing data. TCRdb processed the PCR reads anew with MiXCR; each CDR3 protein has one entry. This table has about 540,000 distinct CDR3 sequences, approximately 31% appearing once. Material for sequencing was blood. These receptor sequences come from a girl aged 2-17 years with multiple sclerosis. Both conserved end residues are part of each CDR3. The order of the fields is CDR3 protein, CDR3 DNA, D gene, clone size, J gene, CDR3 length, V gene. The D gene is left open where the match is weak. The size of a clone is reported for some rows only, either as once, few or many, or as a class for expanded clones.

CASSELYNEQFF,TGTGCCAGCAGCGAACTTTACAATGAGCAGTTCTTC,.,many,TRBJ2-1,12,TRBV3-1
CASSQDRAGEENEQFF,TGTGCCAGCAGCCAAGATAGGGCGGGGGAAGAAAATGAGCAGTTCTTC,TRBD2,.,TRBJ2-1,16,TRBV3-1
CASSSAGTGMIDEQFF,TGTGCCAGCAGCTCGGCCGGGACAGGGATGATCGATGAGCAGTTCTTC,TRBD1,.,TRBJ2-1,16,TRBV7-3
CASSLVQVGTEAFF,TGTGCCAGCAGCTTAGTACAGGTGGGCACTGAAGCTTTCTTT,.,few,TRBJ1-1,14,TRBV7-9
CASRYSGANVLTF,TGTGCCAGCCGATACTCTGGGGCCAACGTCCTGACTTTC,.,.,TRBJ2-6,13,TRBV6-5
CASSFPGQAYSGANVLTF,TGTGCCAGCAGTTTCCCGGGACAGGCCTACTCTGGGGCCAACGTCCTGACTTTC,TRBD1,.,TRBJ2-6,18,TRBV12-3/TRBV12-4
CASSLTGTGRGTEAFF,TGTGCCAGCAGCTTAACCGGGACAGGGCGAGGGACTGAAGCTTTCTTT,TRBD1,few,TRBJ1-1,16,TRBV7-9
CASSTRQGHTDTQYF,TGTGCCAGCAGTACAAGACAGGGGCACACAGATACGCAGTATTTT,TRBD1,.,TRBJ2-3,15,TRBV12-3/TRBV12-4
CSAREVAGRLIDTQYF,TGCAGTGCTAGAGAGGTAGCGGGGAGGCTAATTGATACGCAGTATTTT,TRBD2,few,TRBJ2-3,16,TRBV20-1
CASSLAQGGYNEQFF,TGTGCCAGCAGTTTAGCCCAGGGGGGGTACAATGAGCAGTTCTTC,.,.,TRBJ2-1,15,TRBV6-6
CSALGEGVKNIQYF,TGCAGCGCCCTAGGGGAAGGGGTCAAAAACATTCAGTACTTC,.,few,TRBJ2-4,14,TRBV29-1
CASSQELEQYF,TGTGCCAGCAGCCAAGAATTAGAGCAGTACTTC,.,.,TRBJ2-7,11,TRBV3-1
CSVEIEPAAASDGGYTF,TGCAGCGTTGAAATCGAACCGGCGGCCGCCTCGGATGGGGGCTACACCTTC,.,.,TRBJ1-2,17,TRBV29-1
CASSDGLAGIGETQYF,TGTGCCAGCAGCGACGGACTAGCGGGGATCGGGGAGACCCAGTACTTC,TRBD2,.,TRBJ2-5,16,TRBV7-9
CASSPTGGGADAQYF,TGTGCCAGCAGCCCGACCGGAGGAGGCGCAGATGCGCAGTATTTT,.,once,TRBJ2-3,15,TRBV12-3/TRBV12-4
CSVQTGANVLTF,TGCAGCGTTCAGACAGGGGCCAACGTCCTGACTTTC,.,once,TRBJ2-6,12,TRBV29-1
CASSATSVALSSTDTQYF,TGTGCCAGCAGCGCAACTAGCGTAGCCCTTTCTAGCACAGACACGCAGTATTTT,TRBD2,.,TRBJ2-3,18,TRBV9
CSARDVMRGGVSEQFF,TGCAGTGCTAGAGATGTTATGCGCGGGGGGGTCAGTGAGCAGTTCTTC,TRBD2,.,TRBJ2-1,16,TRBV20-1
CATSRVGSYEQYF,TGTGCCACCAGCAGAGTAGGGAGCTACGAGCAGTACTTC,.,many,TRBJ2-7,13,TRBV15
CATLSGGVAYNEQFF,TGTGCCACCCTTAGCGGGGGGGTCGCCTACAATGAGCAGTTCTTC,TRBD2,.,TRBJ2-1,15,TRBV6-2/TRBV6-3
CASSHDTGVPSREQYF,TGCGCCAGCAGCCACGACACAGGGGTCCCGTCCCGCGAGCAGTACTTC,TRBD1,few,TRBJ2-7,16,TRBV4-1
CSARRDRETQYF,TGCAGTGCTAGGCGGGACAGGGAGACCCAGTACTTC,TRBD1,.,TRBJ2-5,12,TRBV20-1
CASRPSATLTSGLYNEQFF,TGTGCCAGCAGGCCCTCGGCAACGTTGACTAGCGGTCTCTACAATGAGCAGTTCTTC,TRBD2,.,TRBJ2-1,19,TRBV3-1
CASSQGIGQGRFEQFF,TGCGCCAGCAGCCAAGGGATCGGACAGGGGAGATTCGAGCAGTTCTTC,TRBD1,.,TRBJ2-1,16,TRBV4-1
CSVETDTNNEQFF,TGCAGCGTTGAAACCGACACCAACAATGAGCAGTTCTTC,.,.,TRBJ2-1,13,TRBV29-1
CSVQEWGYEQYF,TGCAGCGTTCAAGAATGGGGATACGAGCAGTACTTC,.,few,TRBJ2-7,12,TRBV29-1
CSAALKQGLRINNEQFF,TGCAGTGCTGCCTTAAAACAGGGACTCAGGATTAACAATGAGCAGTTCTTC,.,few,TRBJ2-1,17,TRBV20-1
CASSHRRDAKNIQYF,TGTGCCAGCAGCCACCGACGGGACGCCAAAAACATTCAGTACTTC,.,.,TRBJ2-4,15,TRBV3-1
CASSLGGRPYEQYF,TGTGCCAGCAGCTTAGGGGGCAGACCGTACGAGCAGTACTTC,.,many,TRBJ2-7,14,TRBV7-2
CASSHLPQGAMNQPQHF,TGTGCCAGCTCCCACCTCCCACAGGGGGCCATGAATCAGCCCCAGCATTTT,TRBD1,.,TRBJ1-5,17,TRBV18
CASSQTGGGDTQYF,TGTGCCAGCAGCCAAACAGGGGGCGGCGATACGCAGTATTTT,TRBD1,.,TRBJ2-3,14,TRBV3-1
CASSYVYRGGYTF,TGTGCCAGCAGTTATGTATACAGGGGAGGCTACACCTTC,TRBD1,.,TRBJ1-2,13,TRBV12-3/TRBV12-4
CANSLALAGQETQYF,TGTGCTAACAGCTTAGCCCTAGCGGGGCAAGAGACCCAGTACTTC,TRBD2,few,TRBJ2-5,15,TRBV7-7
CASRADRGPSYEQYF,TGTGCCAGCAGAGCGGACAGGGGGCCCTCCTACGAGCAGTACTTC,TRBD1,many,TRBJ2-7,15,TRBV2
CSARPARAGLDEQFF,TGCAGTGCTAGGCCCGCTCGAGCGGGGCTCGATGAGCAGTTCTTC,TRBD2,few,TRBJ2-1,15,TRBV20-1
CSARTSGGRYEQYF,TGCAGTGCTAGGACTAGCGGGGGCCGTTACGAGCAGTACTTC,TRBD2,few,TRBJ2-7,14,TRBV20-1
CSARDTGLYYEQYF,TGCAGTGCTAGAGATACAGGGTTATACTACGAGCAGTACTTC,.,few,TRBJ2-7,14,TRBV20-1
CASWRGVAGDQETQYF,TGTGCCAGCTGGAGGGGAGTAGCGGGGGACCAAGAGACCCAGTACTTC,TRBD2,few,TRBJ2-5,16,TRBV10-3
CSAIVRGGTDTQYF,TGCAGTGCTATCGTGCGGGGGGGCACAGATACGCAGTATTTT,TRBD2,few,TRBJ2-3,14,TRBV20-1
CASSFTGFPYEQYF,TGCGCCAGCAGCTTTACAGGGTTCCCCTACGAGCAGTACTTC,.,many,TRBJ2-7,14,TRBV5-1
CASGPEEGWNQPQHF,TGTGCCAGCGGTCCAGAGGAGGGATGGAATCAGCCCCAGCATTTT,.,few,TRBJ1-5,15,TRBV27
CASSLVRVDGYTF,TGTGCCAGCAGCTTAGTTCGCGTGGATGGCTACACCTTC,.,few,TRBJ1-2,13,TRBV7-8
CSAQLAGGPANTQYF,TGCAGTGCTCAACTAGCGGGGGGGCCCGCAAATACGCAGTATTTT,TRBD2,.,TRBJ2-3,15,TRBV20-1
CASSLETGTTDTQYF,TGCGCCAGCAGCTTAGAGACAGGCACCACAGATACGCAGTATTTT,.,many,TRBJ2-3,15,TRBV5-1
CASSLPPGRGINSPLHF,TGCGCCAGCAGCTTGCCCCCGGGACGGGGGATTAATTCACCCCTCCACTTT,.,few,TRBJ1-6,17,TRBV5-1
CASTRGSTDTQYF,TGTGCCAGCACTAGGGGTTCCACAGATACGCAGTATTTT,.,few,TRBJ2-3,13,TRBV12-3/TRBV12-4
CASSGDTGTGGSGANALTF,TGTGCCAGCAGCGGGGATACCGGGACAGGAGGCTCTGGGGCCAACGCCCTGACTTTC,TRBD1,few,TRBJ2-6,19,TRBV9
CASHSRGALYTDTQYF,TGTGCCAGTCACTCGCGTGGTGCGCTTTACACAGATACGCAGTATTTT,.,few,TRBJ2-3,16,TRBV6-5
CASSQDPGLNYGYTF,TGCGCCAGCAGCCAAGATCCTGGCCTTAACTATGGCTACACCTTC,.,few,TRBJ1-2,15,TRBV4-1
CASSEGTVYGYTF,TGTGCCAGCAGTGAAGGGACAGTCTATGGCTACACCTTC,.,.,TRBJ1-2,13,TRBV2
CASSQETSGGGRGTQYF,TGTGCCAGCAGCCAAGAAACTAGCGGGGGGGGCCGTGGGACCCAGTACTTC,TRBD2,.,TRBJ2-5,17,TRBV3-1
CASRPPGGRELFF,TGTGCCAGCAGGCCACCAGGGGGCCGGGAGCTGTTTTTT,TRBD1,.,TRBJ2-2,13,TRBV3-1
CASSQDGSYGYTF,TGTGCCAGCAGCCAAGATGGAAGCTATGGCTACACCTTC,.,many,TRBJ1-2,13,TRBV4-2
CASSQQREGHEQYF,TGCGCCAGCAGCCAACAACGCGAGGGACACGAGCAGTACTTC,.,.,TRBJ2-7,14,TRBV4-1
CASSVEEDGETQYF,TGTGCCAGCAGCGTAGAGGAGGACGGGGAGACCCAGTACTTC,.,.,TRBJ2-5,14,TRBV9
CASSQDPAFYTGAFF,TGCGCCAGCAGCCAAGATCCGGCCTTCTACACTGGAGCTTTCTTT,.,.,TRBJ1-1,15,TRBV4-1
CSAHGPSGGDNEQFF,TGCAGTGCGCACGGACCTAGCGGGGGGGACAATGAGCAGTTCTTC,TRBD2,.,TRBJ2-1,15,TRBV20-1
CSATPWSGEQYF,TGCAGTGCTACCCCTTGGAGCGGCGAGCAGTACTTC,.,once,TRBJ2-7,12,TRBV20-1
CASSYSAGFKTEAFF,TGTGCCAGCAGTTACTCTGCGGGGTTTAAGACTGAAGCTTTCTTT,.,.,TRBJ1-1,15,TRBV6-6